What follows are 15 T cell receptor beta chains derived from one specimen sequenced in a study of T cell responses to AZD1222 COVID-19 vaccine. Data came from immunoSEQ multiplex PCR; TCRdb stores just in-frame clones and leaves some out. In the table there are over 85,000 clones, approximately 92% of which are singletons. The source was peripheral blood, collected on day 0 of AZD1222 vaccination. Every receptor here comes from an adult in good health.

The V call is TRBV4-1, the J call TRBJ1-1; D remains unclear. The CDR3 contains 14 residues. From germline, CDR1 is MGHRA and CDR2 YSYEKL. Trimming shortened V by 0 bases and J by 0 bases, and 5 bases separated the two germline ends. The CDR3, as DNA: TGCGCCAGCAGCCAAGATGGAGTGAACACTGAAGCTTTCTTT. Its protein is CASSQDGVNTEAFF.

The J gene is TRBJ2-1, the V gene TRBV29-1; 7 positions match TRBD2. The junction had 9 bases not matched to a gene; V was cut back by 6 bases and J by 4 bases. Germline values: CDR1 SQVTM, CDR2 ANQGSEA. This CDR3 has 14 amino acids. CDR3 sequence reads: CSVLTSVDYNEQFF. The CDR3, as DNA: TGCAGCGTCTTAACTAGCGTGGATTACAATGAGCAGTTCTTC.

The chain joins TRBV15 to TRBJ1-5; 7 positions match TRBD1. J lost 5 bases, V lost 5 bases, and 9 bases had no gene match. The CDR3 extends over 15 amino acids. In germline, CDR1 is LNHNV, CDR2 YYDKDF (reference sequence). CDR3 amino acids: CATSPDTGAHQPQHF. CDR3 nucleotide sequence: TGTGCCACCAGCCCCGATACAGGGGCCCATCAGCCCCAGCATTTT.

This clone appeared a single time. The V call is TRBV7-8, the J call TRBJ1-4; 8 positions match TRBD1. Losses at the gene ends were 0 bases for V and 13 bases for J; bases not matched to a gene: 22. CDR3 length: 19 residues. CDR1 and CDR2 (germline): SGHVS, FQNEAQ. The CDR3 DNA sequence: TGTGCCAGCAGCTTAGCCGCGGAATTTCGGACAGGGCACTCTCGTGCACTGTTTTTT. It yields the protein CASSLAAEFRTGHSRALFF.

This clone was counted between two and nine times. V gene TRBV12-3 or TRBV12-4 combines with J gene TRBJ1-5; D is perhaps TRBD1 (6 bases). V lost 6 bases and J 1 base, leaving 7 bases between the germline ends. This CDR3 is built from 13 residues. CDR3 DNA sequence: TGTGCCAGCAGCGACAGGAGCAATCAGCCCCAGCATTTT. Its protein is CASSDRSNQPQHF.

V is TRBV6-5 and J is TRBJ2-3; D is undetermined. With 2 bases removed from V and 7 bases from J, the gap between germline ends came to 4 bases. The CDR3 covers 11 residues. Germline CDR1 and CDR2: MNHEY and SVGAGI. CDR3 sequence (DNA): TGTGCCAGCAGTTACGCATATACGCAGTATTTT. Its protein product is CASSYAYTQYF.

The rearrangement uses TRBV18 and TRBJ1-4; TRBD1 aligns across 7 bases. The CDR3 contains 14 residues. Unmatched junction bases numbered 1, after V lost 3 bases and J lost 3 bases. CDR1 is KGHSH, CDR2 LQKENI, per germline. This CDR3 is CASSPGQPNEKLFF. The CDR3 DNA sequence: TGTGCCAGCTCACCGGGACAGCCTAATGAAAAACTGTTTTTT.

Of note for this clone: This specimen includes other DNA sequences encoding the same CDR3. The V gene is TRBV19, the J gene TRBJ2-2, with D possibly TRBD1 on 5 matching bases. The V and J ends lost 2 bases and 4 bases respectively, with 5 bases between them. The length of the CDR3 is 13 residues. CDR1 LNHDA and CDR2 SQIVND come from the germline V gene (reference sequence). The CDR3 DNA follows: TGTGCCAGTAGTATAAGGGGCACCGGGGAGCTGTTTTTT. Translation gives CASSIRGTGELFF.

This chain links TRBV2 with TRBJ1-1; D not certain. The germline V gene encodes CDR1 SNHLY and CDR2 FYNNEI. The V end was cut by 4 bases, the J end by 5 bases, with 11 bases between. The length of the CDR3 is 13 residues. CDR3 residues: CASSGSRGTEAFF. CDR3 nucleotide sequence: TGTGCCAGCAGTGGTTCTAGAGGGACTGAAGCTTTCTTT.

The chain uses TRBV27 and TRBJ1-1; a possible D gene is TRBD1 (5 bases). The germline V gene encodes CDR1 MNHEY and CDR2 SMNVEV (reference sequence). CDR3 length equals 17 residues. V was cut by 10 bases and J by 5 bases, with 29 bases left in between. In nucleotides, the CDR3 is TGTGCCACTGAAAGGGTGGGGCGCGTCAAAGGAGGGACTGAAGCTTTCTTT. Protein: CATERVGRVKGGTEAFF.

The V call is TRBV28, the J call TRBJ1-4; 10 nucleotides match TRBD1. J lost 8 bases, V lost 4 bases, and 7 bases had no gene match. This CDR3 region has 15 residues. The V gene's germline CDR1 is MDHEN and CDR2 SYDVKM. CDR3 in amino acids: CASSSPGQGKEKLFF. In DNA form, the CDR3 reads TGTGCCAGCAGTTCTCCGGGACAGGGGAAAGAAAAACTGTTTTTT.

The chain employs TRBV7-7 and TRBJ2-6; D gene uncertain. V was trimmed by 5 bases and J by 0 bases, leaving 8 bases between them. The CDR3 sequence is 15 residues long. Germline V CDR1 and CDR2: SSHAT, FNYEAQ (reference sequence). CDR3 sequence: CASSPDPSGANVLTF. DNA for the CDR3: TGTGCCAGCAGCCCCGACCCCTCTGGGGCCAACGTCCTGACTTTC.

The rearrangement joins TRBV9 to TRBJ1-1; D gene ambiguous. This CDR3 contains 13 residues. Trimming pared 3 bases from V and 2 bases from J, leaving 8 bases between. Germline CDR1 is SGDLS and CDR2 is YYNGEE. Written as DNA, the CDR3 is TGTGCCAGCAGCGCAGTCGGTAACACTGAAGCTTTCTTT. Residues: CASSAVGNTEAFF.

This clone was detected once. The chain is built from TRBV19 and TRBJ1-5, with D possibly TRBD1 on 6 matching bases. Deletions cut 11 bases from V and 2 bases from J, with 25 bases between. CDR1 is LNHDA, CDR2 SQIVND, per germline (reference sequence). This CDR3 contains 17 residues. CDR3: CAPRRPRPGQRNQPQHF. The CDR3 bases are TGTGCCCCTCGAAGACCCCGCCCAGGACAGCGCAATCAGCCCCAGCATTTT. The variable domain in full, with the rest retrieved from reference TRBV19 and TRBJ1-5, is DGGITQSPKYLFRKEGQNVTLSCEQNLNHDAMYWYRQDPGQGLRLIYYSQIVNDFQKGDIAEGYSVSREKKESFPLTVTSAQKNPTAFYLCAPRRPRPGQRNQPQHFGDGTRLSIL.

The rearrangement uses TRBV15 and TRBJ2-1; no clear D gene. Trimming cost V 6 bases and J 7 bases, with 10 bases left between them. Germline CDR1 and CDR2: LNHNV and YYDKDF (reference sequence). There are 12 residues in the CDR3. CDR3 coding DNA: TGTGCCACCAGGGGCGACCGAAATGAGCAGTTCTTC. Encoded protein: CATRGDRNEQFF.